The 15 T cell receptor beta chains given below trace back to one sample, sequenced in a study of blood T cell repertoires in COVID-19. The assay was immunoSEQ multiplex PCR, and TCRdb's table has in-frame clones only and misses some. This sample has about 200,000 clones; less than 85% occur once, and the top ten carry approximately 19%. The material sequenced was PBMCs or T cells enriched from blood (not recorded which). Every receptor here comes from a man between 40 and 49 years old who had recovered from COVID-19.

The CDR3 loop reads CASSTTMETALFGNQPQHF. The CDR3 DNA reads TGTGCCAGTAGTACCACAATGGAGACAGCCCTTTTCGGCAATCAGCCCCAGCATTTT. The chain couples TRBV19 to TRBJ1-5, with D possibly TRBD1 on 5 matching bases. The ends were cut back, 4 bases at V and 2 bases at J, with 24 bases in the middle. This CDR3 region has 19 residues. CDR1 and CDR2 from the germline V gene are LNHDA and SQIVND (reference sequence).

This clone appeared once. V usage is TRBV11-3 and J usage is TRBJ2-2; 9 bases are shared with TRBD1. The CDR3 length is 17 residues. The V and J ends lost 3 bases and 4 bases, in that order; junction bases with no gene match: 9. CDR1 and CDR2 (germline): SGHNT, YENEEA. The CDR3 spells CASSLGPGQGGTGELFF. CDR3 nucleotides: TGTGCCAGCAGCTTGGGCCCGGGACAGGGAGGCACCGGGGAGCTGTTTTTT.

A few counts support this clone. This sequence joins TRBV12-5 and TRBJ2-2; 10 bases agree with TRBD2. The CDR3 sequence is 20 residues long. V gave up 0 bases and J gave up 5 bases; unmatched junction bases: 15. Germline loops: CDR1 LGHNT, CDR2 FRNRAP. CDR3 residues: CASGLVQSASGRGRTGELFF. The CDR3 DNA is TGTGCTAGTGGTTTGGTACAATCGGCTAGCGGGAGAGGACGTACCGGGGAGCTGTTTTTT.

The chain employs TRBV30 and TRBJ2-7; 7 bases match TRBD2. With V trimmed by 1 base and J by 2 bases, 5 bases remained unmatched. The CDR3 sequence is 14 residues long. The germline V gene has CDR1 GTSNPN and CDR2 SVGIG (reference sequence). The CDR3, as DNA: TGTGCCTGGAGTGCGCGGGAGATGCCCTACGAGCAGTACTTC. Residues: CAWSAREMPYEQYF.

The CDR3 reads CATSDGGGRTTDTQYF. Written as DNA, the CDR3 is TGTGCCACCAGTGATGGAGGCGGGAGGACCACAGATACGCAGTATTTT. This chain links TRBV24-1 with TRBJ2-3, with TRBD2 matching over 8 bases. The V gene's germline CDR1 is KGHDR and CDR2 SFDVKD. V shed 3 bases and J 2 bases; nucleotides not matched to a gene: 6. This CDR3 contains 16 residues.

The J gene is TRBJ2-2, the V gene TRBV7-8; TRBD2 might be the D (5 bases). Deletions cut 4 bases from V and 8 bases from J, with 11 bases between. Germline V gene data show CDR1 as SGHVS and CDR2 as FQNEAQ. The CDR3 totals 13 residues. The DNA of the CDR3 is TGTGCCAGCAGCTATACGGGGTTTGGGGAGCTGTTTTTT. It yields the protein CASSYTGFGELFF.

The chain employs TRBV6-5 and TRBJ2-1; TRBD2 aligns across 7 bases. CDR1 is MNHEY, CDR2 SVGAGI, per germline. The junction had 7 bases not matched to a gene; V was cut back by 8 bases and J by 3 bases. CDR3 length: 14 residues. This CDR3 reads CASYPGLLYNEQFF. The CDR3 nucleotides are TGTGCCAGCTACCCGGGACTACTCTACAATGAGCAGTTCTTC.

The J gene is TRBJ2-3, the V gene TRBV9; D remains unclear. Between the trimmed V and J ends, which lost 2 bases and 2 bases, there was a span of 3 bases. The CDR3 is 12 amino acids. Germline loops: CDR1 SGDLS, CDR2 YYNGEE. The CDR3 coding sequence is TGTGCCAGCAGCGTTAACACAGATACGCAGTATTTT. Amino acid sequence: CASSVNTDTQYF.

This sequence joins TRBV7-2 and TRBJ1-5; D is uncertain. Trimming took off 2 bases at V and 6 bases at J, with 8 bases between the two ends. Germline CDR1 SGHTA, CDR2 FQGNSA. This CDR3 region has 13 residues. CDR3 bases: TGTGCCAGCAGCTTAACAACGGGTCAGCCCCAGCATTTT. This codes for CASSLTTGQPQHF.

This clone has only one observation. This chain's CDR3 is CASSPGQGRDTQYF. Here the CDR3 DNA reads TGCGCCAGCAGCCCTGGACAGGGGCGAGATACGCAGTATTTT. This chain uses TRBV5-1 with TRBJ2-3; TRBD1 matches 9 bases. Germline CDR1 is SGHRS and CDR2 is YFSETQ. The CDR3 totals 14 residues. With V trimmed by 4 bases and J by 5 bases, 5 bases remained unmatched.

The chain uses TRBV10-1 and TRBJ2-7; TRBD1 agrees at 8 bases. The CDR3 extends over 12 amino acids. With 6 bases clipped from V and 6 bases from J, the junction kept 4 bases outside the gene matches. Per germline, CDR1 WNHNN and CDR2 SYGVQD (reference sequence). CDR3 amino acids: CASRGQGGEQYF. CDR3 DNA sequence: TGCGCCAGCAGAGGACAGGGAGGCGAGCAGTACTTC.

This clone was counted many times. The chain joins TRBV2 to TRBJ1-1; the match to TRBD1 covers 9 bases. In germline, CDR1 is SNHLY, CDR2 FYNNEI. The V and J ends lost 10 bases and 2 bases, in that order; junction bases with no gene match: 8. CDR3 length equals 14 residues. The CDR3 DNA follows: TGTGCCACCGACAGGGGGAGGATCAACACTGAAGCTTTCTTT. Translating gives CATDRGRINTEAFF.

There are many counts of this clone. For the CDR3, the DNA is TGTGCCAGCAGCGGACGACTAGCGGGAGGAACGGGGGCCAACGTCCTGACTTTC. This codes for CASSGRLAGGTGANVLTF. The chain recombines TRBV7-9 with TRBJ2-6; 13 nucleotides agree with TRBD2. Germline V gene sequence: CDR1 SEHNR, CDR2 FQNEAQ (reference sequence). This CDR3 region has 18 residues. The V segment lost 5 bases and the J segment 4 bases; nucleotides outside the gene matches: 8.

DNA of the CDR3: TGTGCCAGCAGCTTCGCGGGGAGGGACTATGGCTACACCTTC. It codes for CASSFAGRDYGYTF. The chain carries TRBV13 and TRBJ1-2; D is ambiguous. Germline-derived CDR1 and CDR2 are PRHDT and FYEKMQ (reference sequence). The V gene lost 3 bases and the J gene lost 3 bases, with 11 bases spanning the gap. This CDR3 comprises 14 residues.

This clone was picked up one time. The chain employs TRBV30 and TRBJ2-7; D is ambiguous. V lost 5 bases, J lost 2 bases, and 19 bases lay in between. The CDR3 length is 15 residues. Germline V lookup: CDR1 GTSNPN, CDR2 SVGIG (reference sequence). CDR3 bases: TGTGCCTGGGTTCCCCTGTCCCCCTCGGCCTACGAGCAGTACTTC. It codes for CAWVPLSPSAYEQYF.